The clone carrying this T cell receptor (beta chain) occurred once. Its antigen is as yet unknown. 60 Vbeta and 13 Jbeta primers were used in PCR. Some clones are missing from TCRdb's copy, which holds only in-frame ones; the method was immunoSEQ multiplex PCR. The sample has 130,000 or so clones; more than 80% are singletons. There are 13 residues in the CDR3. Germline V lookup: CDR1 MNHEY, CDR2 SVGAGI. Trimming pared 2 bases from V and 8 bases from J, leaving 11 bases between. This sample was taken from a study of cytomegalovirus exposure and HLA in healthy donors. Broader study findings: TCR beta V- and J-gene trimming was later associated with a missense DCLRE1C variant. In an earlier analysis, most TCR beta V segments were productive about 87% or about 30% of the time. High sensitivity and specificity were reportedly achieved when the classifier diagnosed cytomegalovirus status.

This receptor was obtained from a young woman in good health and CMV-seropositive. This chain links TRBV6-5 with TRBJ2-3, with a possible D match to TRBD1 (5 bases). Sequenced input: PBMCs. This chain's CDR3 is CASSYGGHLTQYF. As DNA, the CDR3 is TGTGCCAGCAGTTACGGTGGACACCTTACGCAGTATTTT.